This record covers a single TCR beta chain. As yet, its antigen is unknown. Primers for the PCR totalled 60 Vbeta and 13 Jbeta. Per the study methods: Later analysis identified approximately 80 million unique TCR beta chains, approximately 11 million shared. TCRdb's copy holds only in-frame clones and misses some; the assay was immunoSEQ multiplex PCR. V, J and clone size derive from that table, while D and trimming were established from the DNA sequence. The sample yields some 150,000 clones, around three quarters seen once. The CDR3 contains 15 residues. V was pared by 6 bases and J by 9 bases, with 7 bases of the junction left unmatched. The germline gives CDR1 KGHSH, CDR2 LQKENI. The source of the sample is a study of cytomegalovirus exposure and HLA in healthy donors. Overall study findings and caveats: Rare TCR sequences predominated, though certain public TCRs were found in many donors. Reportedly, fewer N-insertions than the approximately 680-donor mean appeared in an Asian-associated ancestry cluster in a later analysis.

This receptor was taken from a woman aged 50 to 65 in good health and CMV-seronegative. The chain couples TRBV18 to TRBJ2-1; 14 bases agree with TRBD2. Sequenced input: PBMCs. The CDR3 DNA reads as TGTGCCAGCTCCCCGACTAGCGGGGGGGACGTTGAGCAGTTCTTC. This encodes CASSPTSGGDVEQFF. The variable domain in full, with the rest retrieved from reference TRBV18 and TRBJ2-1, is NAGVMQNPRHLVRRRGQEARLRCSPMKGHSHVYWYRQLPEEGLKFMVYLQKENIIDESGMPKERFSAEFPKEGPSILRIQQVVRGDSAAYFCASSPTSGGDVEQFFGPGTRLTVL.